This T cell receptor beta chain was obtained from a study of cytomegalovirus exposure and HLA in healthy donors. Broader study findings: There were a few CMV-associated chains whose specificity for CMV antigens was confirmed in vitro. Investigators reported more than 150 TCR beta chains as tied to cytomegalovirus.

A remark on this clone: Its specificity is unknown.

The CDR3 consists of 14 residues. V lost 4 bases to trimming and J lost 1 base, with 11 bases between them. Germline V gives CDR1 SQVTM, CDR2 ANQGSEA. Only in-frame clones appear in the TCRdb table, and some are missing; sequencing was by immunoSEQ multiplex PCR. The sample consists of over 150,000 clones, 84% of them appearing once. The sample consisted of PBMCs. The sequence derives from a woman aged 25-40 years in good health and CMV-seropositive. The V call is TRBV29-1, the J call TRBJ1-5, with a weak D call TRBD1 (5 bases). The CDR3 here is CSVGSGVSNQPQHF. CDR3 DNA: TGCAGCGTTGGTTCGGGGGTGAGCAATCAGCCCCAGCATTTT.